Below, 16 T cell receptor beta chains from the same sample are listed, as sequenced in a study of radiation and T cells in renal cell carcinoma. Described time point: blood 4 weeks post-SBRT, at nephrectomy. Treatment here: 15 Gy SBRT to primary tumor, nephrectomy 4 weeks later. Profiled with immunoSEQ multiplex PCR; TCRdb holds only in-frame clones, not every one. The sample gives approximately 40,000 clones, roughly 80% of which show up once; 25% to 30% is in the top ten. The sample here was blood, taken from a patient whose treatment included radiotherapy and nephrectomy. Every receptor here comes from a woman aged 70-85 years with renal cell carcinoma.

As DNA, the CDR3 is TGTGCCAGCAGCATTAGCGGGAGGGCCGAGCAGTACTTC. This sequence encodes CASSISGRAEQYF. V gene TRBV7-2 combines with J gene TRBJ2-7, with TRBD2 matching over 11 bases. V was clipped by 5 bases and J by 6 bases; unmatched bases: 3. Germline V gene lookup returns CDR1 SGHTA and CDR2 FQGNSA. There are 13 residues in the CDR3.

This clone was observed once. The rearrangement joins TRBV19 to TRBJ2-7; maybe TRBD2 (5 bases). CDR3 length: 13 residues. Germline CDR1 is LNHDA and CDR2 is SQIVND (reference sequence). Trimming shortened V by 5 bases and J by 6 bases, and 14 bases separated the two germline ends. The CDR3 coding sequence is TGTGCCAGTAGTCCTTTAACTAGTGCCGAGCAGTACTTC. Its translation is CASSPLTSAEQYF.

The chain links TRBV4-1 to TRBJ2-2; D is uncertain. There are 14 residues in the CDR3. The V end lost 0 bases, the J end lost 3 bases, and 5 bases lay between the germline ends. CDR1 and CDR2 (germline): MGHRA, YSYEKL. CDR3: CASSQDQDTGELFF. Here the CDR3 DNA reads TGCGCCAGCAGCCAAGATCAGGACACCGGGGAGCTGTTTTTT.

The rearrangement links TRBV2 to TRBJ2-5, with D uncertain. The CDR3 sequence is 13 residues long. Germline assignment: CDR1 SNHLY and CDR2 FYNNEI. The V and J ends lost 3 bases and 4 bases respectively, with 9 bases between them. CDR3 loop: CASSEVPGETQYF. For the CDR3, the DNA is TGTGCCAGCAGTGAGGTCCCGGGAGAGACCCAGTACTTC. Looking up the rest from reference TRBV2 and TRBJ2-5 gives the full variable domain: EPEVTQTPSHQVTQMGQEVILRCVPISNHLYFYWYRQILGQKVEFLVSFYNNEISEKSEIFDDQFSVERPDGSNFTLKIRSTKLEDSAMYFCASSEVPGETQYFGPGTRLLVL.

The chain carries TRBV7-9 and TRBJ2-2, with a weak D call TRBD1 (5 bases). From germline, CDR1 is SEHNR and CDR2 FQNEAQ (reference sequence). This CDR3 is 15 amino acids long. V was clipped by 1 base and J by 3 bases, with 9 bases between them. The chain's CDR3 is CASSLGGAHTGELFF. The CDR3 DNA follows: TGTGCCAGCAGCTTAGGTGGGGCACACACCGGGGAGCTGTTTTTT.

The V gene is TRBV19, the J gene TRBJ2-1, with 7 nucleotides matching TRBD1. Losses at the gene ends were 10 bases for V and 3 bases for J; bases not matched to a gene: 9. CDR1 is LNHDA, CDR2 SQIVND, per germline (reference sequence). This CDR3 is built from 14 residues. CDR3 nucleotides: TGTGCCACATCGCAGGGACAGATCTACAATGAGCAGTTCTTC. This codes for CATSQGQIYNEQFF.

DNA of the CDR3: TGTGCCAGTATTGGCAACTTCTACACCGGGGAGCTGTTTTTT. This sequence encodes CASIGNFYTGELFF. The chain uses TRBV19 and TRBJ2-2; D gene unclear. The CDR3 extends over 14 amino acids. The germline gives CDR1 LNHDA, CDR2 SQIVND (reference sequence). V lost 7 bases to trimming and J lost 3 bases, with 12 bases between them. Using reference TRBV19 and TRBJ2-2 for the parts outside the CDR3, the full variable domain is DGGITQSPKYLFRKEGQNVTLSCEQNLNHDAMYWYRQDPGQGLRLIYYSQIVNDFQKGDIAEGYSVSREKKESFPLTVTSAQKNPTAFYLCASIGNFYTGELFFGEGSRLTVL.

V usage is TRBV4-3 and J usage is TRBJ2-7, with D maybe TRBD2 (5 bases). CDR1 is LGHNA and CDR2 is YSLEER in the germline V gene. The CDR3 totals 15 residues. Trimming pared 2 bases from V and 7 bases from J, leaving 18 bases between. CDR3 sequence reads: CASSQTRTAVIEQYF. Written as DNA, the CDR3 is TGCGCCAGCAGCCAAACTAGGACTGCCGTAATAGAGCAGTACTTC.

The chain is built from TRBV6-6 and TRBJ1-1, with 8 bases lining up with TRBD1. This CDR3 is built from 15 residues. Germline CDR1 MNHNY, CDR2 SVGAGI (reference sequence). V dropped 7 bases and J dropped 1; count of bases not matched to a gene: 8. The CDR3 loop is CASMGTGFWNTEAFF. In nucleotides, the CDR3 is TGTGCCAGCATGGGGACAGGTTTCTGGAACACTGAAGCTTTCTTT.

The genes are TRBV30 and TRBJ1-3, with unresolved D. The germline V gene has CDR1 GTSNPN and CDR2 SVGIG (reference sequence). Deletions cut 0 bases from V and 2 bases from J, with 8 bases between. CDR3 length equals 14 residues. The CDR3 DNA reads as TGTGCCTGGAGTGTACGGAACGCTGGAAACACCATATATTTT. Amino acids: CAWSVRNAGNTIYF. Variable domain in full (rest from reference TRBV30 and TRBJ1-3): SQTIHQWPATLVQPVGSPLSLECTVEGTSNPNLYWYRQAAGRGLQLLFYSVGIGQISSEVPQNLSASRPQDRQFILSSKKLLLSDSGFYLCAWSVRNAGNTIYFGEGSWLTVV.

The chain has TRBV7-2 and TRBJ2-7, with 8 bases identical to TRBD2. Germline assignment: CDR1 SGHTA and CDR2 FQGNSA. V dropped 2 bases and J dropped 2; count of bases not matched to a gene: 5. The CDR3 runs to 15 residues. In DNA form, the CDR3 reads TGTGCCAGCAGCTTAATCGGGGGGGGAACCTACGAGCAGTACTTC. It codes for CASSLIGGGTYEQYF.

The rearrangement uses TRBV30 and TRBJ2-6, with 8 bases aligning to TRBD2. V was clipped by 5 bases and J by 3 bases; unmatched bases: 18. Germline V gives CDR1 GTSNPN, CDR2 SVGIG (reference sequence). The CDR3 contains 19 residues. The CDR3 DNA is TGTGCCTGGGTGCCCCCATGGGGTGCGGGAGGAGGTGGGGCCAACGTCCTGACTTTC. This translates into CAWVPPWGAGGGGANVLTF.

This sequence joins TRBV2 and TRBJ2-5; either TRBD1 or TRBD2 may fit D (5 bases each). V was cut by 6 bases and J by 0 bases, with 11 bases left in between. Germline lookup yields CDR1 SNHLY and CDR2 FYNNEI. There are 14 residues in the CDR3. The CDR3 DNA is TGTGCCAGCAGGAAGGGACGGAACCAAGAGACCCAGTACTTC. Residues: CASRKGRNQETQYF.

This clone occurred once. The chain has TRBV2 and TRBJ2-5; a possible D gene is TRBD1 (6 bases). Germline V gene sequence: CDR1 SNHLY, CDR2 FYNNEI. The V gene lost 6 bases and the J gene lost 1 base, with 12 bases spanning the gap. The CDR3 contains 14 residues. In DNA, the CDR3 is TGTGCCAGCAGGCCTATACAGGGCCAAGAGACCCAGTACTTC. Its protein product is CASRPIQGQETQYF.

This clone was seen a few times. The V and J genes are TRBV27 and TRBJ1-5; no clear D. The CDR3 totals 13 residues. From germline, CDR1 is MNHEY and CDR2 SMNVEV (reference sequence). V shed 0 bases and J shed 9 bases, with 9 bases lying between them. The CDR3 loop is CASSLSNGRPQHF. The CDR3 bases are TGTGCCAGCAGTTTATCTAACGGGAGGCCCCAGCATTTT.

This chain connects TRBV6-5 to TRBJ1-3; D ambiguous. This CDR3 is 12 amino acids long. Germline values: CDR1 MNHEY, CDR2 SVGAGI. Trimming removed 7 bases at V and 1 base at J, with 5 bases between. The CDR3 is CASTGSGNTIYF. DNA for the CDR3: TGTGCCAGCACCGGATCTGGAAACACCATATATTTT.